This TCR beta chain was sequenced during a study of cytomegalovirus exposure and HLA in healthy donors. Study-wide results and caveats: Being indistinguishable, some V segments were excluded, TRBV6-2 and TRBV6-3 among them. Donor immune exposure was known only as CMV serostatus.

The CDR3 loop spans 15 amino acids. The germline gives CDR1 SNHLY, CDR2 FYNNEI. V shed 6 bases and J 4 bases; nucleotides not matched to a gene: 10. PCR used 60 Vbeta primers and 13 Jbeta primers. Some clones are missing from TCRdb's copy, which holds only in-frame ones; the method was immunoSEQ multiplex PCR. In the table there are some 170,000 clones, approximately 82% of which are singletons. At the time of sampling, donors were nominally healthy, though unrecorded immune exposures were likely. With respect to this clone: The target antigen is unknown.

The TCR was taken from a young woman in good health and CMV-seronegative. Material for sequencing was PBMCs. V usage is TRBV2 and J usage is TRBJ2-5, with 8 positions matching TRBD2. The CDR3 sequence is CASSLNGLAGETQYF. The CDR3 coding sequence is TGTGCCAGCAGCCTTAATGGGCTAGCGGGAGAGACCCAGTACTTC.